A single sample gave rise to the 3 T cell receptor beta chains below, sequenced in a study of blood T cells in healthy people across ages. Using a J-beta primer mix together with a sample-barcoded 5' primer, a second PCR was run for roughly 6 to 11 cycles. From the 5' RACE reads, TCRdb called clonotypes with MiXCR, one entry per CDR3 protein. The table shows about 1,400,000 distinct CDR3 sequences, with approximately 59% occurring only once. The specimen was blood. The origin of the receptors is a man younger than 30 in good health.

The rearrangement links TRBV10-3 to TRBJ2-7; 7 bases agree with TRBD2. CDR3 length: 16 amino acids. The V gene end was trimmed by 4 bases and the J gene end by 2 bases; junction bases not matched to a gene: 11. Germline assignment: CDR1 ENHRY and CDR2 SYGVKD. The CDR3 coding sequence is TGTGCCATCAGTGTGAGTGGTGGGGGGGACCCCTACGAGCAGTACTTC. It translates to CAISVSGGGDPYEQYF.

V is TRBV6-5 and J is TRBJ2-5, with 8 bases fitting TRBD2. The junction had 9 bases not matched to a gene; V was cut back by 4 bases and J by 2 bases. This CDR3 comprises 16 residues. Germline V gives CDR1 MNHEY, CDR2 SVGAGI. Written as DNA, the CDR3 is TGTGCCAGCAGTTTTTCGAGCGGGGGTCTGCAAGAGACCCAGTACTTC. Its translation is CASSFSSGGLQETQYF.

V usage is TRBV4-3 and J usage is TRBJ2-7, with D possibly matching TRBD1 (5 bases). Germline assignment: CDR1 LGHNA and CDR2 YSLEER. This CDR3 spans 14 amino acids. Trimming took off 3 bases at V and 2 bases at J, with 11 bases between the two ends. The CDR3 region has the DNA TGCGCCAGCAGCCATTCCCAGGGTACCTACGAGCAGTACTTC. This encodes CASSHSQGTYEQYF.